The present TCR beta chain was sequenced within a study of T-cell memory formation after mild COVID-19. Across the whole study: The two donors had largely donor-specific TCR clusters. Study-level findings and limits: Whereas later expanders leaned CD4+, clones contracting day 15 to 85 showed a balanced CD4/CD8 makeup. Still unconfirmed is whether the second-wave clones peaking on day 37 recognized SARS-CoV-2. Contracting CD4+ clones sat mainly in CM and EM; CD8+ in EMRA.

V trimming: 5 bases; J trimming: 5 bases; junction bases outside the gene matches: 4. The CDR3 consists of 14 residues. Germline lookup yields CDR1 SGHAT and CDR2 FQNNGV. Each CDR3 protein gets one entry after TCRdb re-called the 5' RACE reads with MiXCR. The data contain about 130,000 distinct CDR3 sequences, around 15% of them seen just once; the ten biggest clones take up roughly 5%. This clonotype was counted many times. Its antigen is unidentified. The sequence was obtained from a man aged 18 to 29 who had mild COVID-19 (a few samples of this study predate the infection). Cell type and time point are not known. The V call is TRBV11-2, the J call TRBJ2-1, with TRBD1 matching over 9 bases. Source material: PBMCs or a T cell subset sorted from them (not recorded which). The CDR3, as DNA: TGTGCCAGCAGCCGACAGGGGGGGAACAATGAGCAGTTCTTC. This encodes CASSRQGGNNEQFF.